The subject of this entry is one T cell receptor beta chain. Original analysis: Amplification of reference gene primers was used by the study to estimate nucleated cell counts. Repertoires were generated with immunoSEQ multiplex PCR, while TCRdb's copy carries only in-frame clones and drops some. The V and J calls and clone size come from that table; D and trimming were worked out from the DNA. Of approximately 350,000 clones in the sample, roughly 89% are singletons; the top ten hold around 3.3%. CDR3 length equals 17 residues. Looked up from germline, CDR1 is SGHRS and CDR2 is YFSETQ. Trimming shortened V by 0 bases and J by 3 bases, and 18 bases separated the two germline ends. The record originates from a study of blood T cell repertoires in COVID-19. Study in general: T cells, B-cell-depleted T cells, or PBMCs provided the cDNA or gDNA that served as material.

This sequence originates from a woman under 30 who had recovered from COVID-19. This chain uses TRBV5-1 with TRBJ2-5; no definite D call. The sequenced sample consisted of peripheral blood. The CDR3 DNA follows: TGCGCCAGCAGCTTGGCACCGGCGCTAGGCTCGAAAGAGACCCAGTACTTC. Protein sequence: CASSLAPALGSKETQYF.